This entry lists 4 T cell receptor beta chains sequenced from one sample in a study of vaccination and CD4 T cells after COVID-19. Treatment in this sample: roughly ten-day PBMC culture with coronavirus spike peptide pools or control peptides (ViraFEST assay). The Oncomine TCR Beta short-read assay was applied to DNA of cultured CD4+ T cells. TCRdb called the PCR reads again in MiXCR, with one record for every CDR3 protein. The table has approximately 12,000 distinct CDR3 sequences, approximately 60% seen once; the top ten hold roughly 7.3%. No antigens are known for them. Sequencing input: CD4+ T cells from blood, cultured in vitro. The source is a human donor who had recovered from COVID-19.

This clonotype was counted only a few times. This chain connects TRBV20-1 to TRBJ2-1, with 9 bases fitting TRBD2. Trimming removed 6 bases from V and 6 bases from J; junction bases left unmatched: 6. Germline CDR1 DFQATT, CDR2 SNEGSKA (reference sequence). The CDR3 is made up of 13 amino acids. CDR3 in DNA: TGCAGTGCCGCACTAGCGGGCCTCAATGAGCAGTTCTTC. It translates to CSAALAGLNEQFF.

CDR3 loop: CASSRLGFYGYTF. The DNA for the CDR3 is TGTGCCAGCAGCAGGTTGGGTTTCTATGGCTACACCTTC. The J gene is TRBJ1-2, the V gene TRBV7-2; D remains unclear. V was pared by 5 bases and J by 4 bases, with 11 bases between. This CDR3 spans 13 amino acids. CDR1 and CDR2 from the germline V gene are SGHTA and FQGNSA.

The chain joins TRBV2 to TRBJ1-1, with 8 bases that match TRBD1. From germline, CDR1 is SNHLY and CDR2 FYNNEI. This CDR3 comprises 14 residues. The trim removed 4 bases at V and 4 bases at J, leaving 5 bases unmatched. This chain's CDR3 is CASSGQGRLTEAFF. CDR3 DNA: TGTGCCAGCAGTGGACAGGGGCGCCTCACTGAAGCTTTCTTT.

The CDR3 spells CASTFQETQYF. The DNA for the CDR3 is TGTGCCAGCACTTTCCAGGAGACCCAGTACTTC. The chain links TRBV6-1 to TRBJ2-5, with no clear D. V lost 7 bases to trimming and J lost 5 bases, with 8 bases between them. The CDR3 consists of 11 residues. Germline V gene data show CDR1 as MNHNS and CDR2 as SASEGT.